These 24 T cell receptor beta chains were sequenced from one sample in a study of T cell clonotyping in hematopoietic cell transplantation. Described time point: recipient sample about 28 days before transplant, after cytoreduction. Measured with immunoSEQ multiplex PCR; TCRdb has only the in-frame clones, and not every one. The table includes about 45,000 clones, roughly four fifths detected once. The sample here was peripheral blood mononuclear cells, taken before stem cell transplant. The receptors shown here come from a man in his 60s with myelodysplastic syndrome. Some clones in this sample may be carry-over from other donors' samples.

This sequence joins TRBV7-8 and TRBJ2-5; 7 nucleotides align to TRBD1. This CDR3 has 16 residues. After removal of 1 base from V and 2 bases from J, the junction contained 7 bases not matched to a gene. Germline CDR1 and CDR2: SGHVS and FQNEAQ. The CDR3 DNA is TGTGCCAGCAGCTTAGAGACAGGGAATATACAAGAGACCCAGTACTTC. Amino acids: CASSLETGNIQETQYF. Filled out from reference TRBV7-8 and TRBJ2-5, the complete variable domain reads GAGVSQSPRYKVAKRGQDVALRCDPISGHVSLFWYQQALGQGPEFLTYFQNEAQLDKSGLPSDRFFAERPEGSVSTLKIQRTQQEDSAVYLCASSLETGNIQETQYFGPGTRLLVL.

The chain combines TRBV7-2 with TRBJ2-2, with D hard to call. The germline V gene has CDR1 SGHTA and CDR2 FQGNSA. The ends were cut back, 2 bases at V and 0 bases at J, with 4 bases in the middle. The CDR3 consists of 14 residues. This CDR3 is CASSLIPNTGELFF. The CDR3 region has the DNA TGTGCCAGCAGCTTAATTCCGAACACCGGGGAGCTGTTTTTT.

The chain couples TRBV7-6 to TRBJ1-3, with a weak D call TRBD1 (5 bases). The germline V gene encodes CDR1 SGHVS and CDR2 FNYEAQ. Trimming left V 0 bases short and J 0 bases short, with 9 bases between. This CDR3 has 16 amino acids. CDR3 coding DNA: TGTGCCAGCAGCTTAGCGACAGCCGACTCTGGAAACACCATATATTTT. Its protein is CASSLATADSGNTIYF.

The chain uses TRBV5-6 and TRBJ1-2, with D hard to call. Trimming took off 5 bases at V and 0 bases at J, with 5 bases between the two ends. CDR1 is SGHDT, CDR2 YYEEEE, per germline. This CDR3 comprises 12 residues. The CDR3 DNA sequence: TGTGCCAGCAGTTATACTAACTATGGCTACACCTTC. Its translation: CASSYTNYGYTF.

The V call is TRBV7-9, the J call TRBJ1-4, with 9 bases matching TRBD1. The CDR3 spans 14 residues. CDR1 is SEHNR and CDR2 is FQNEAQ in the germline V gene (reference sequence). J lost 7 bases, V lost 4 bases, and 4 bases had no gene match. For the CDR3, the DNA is TGTGCCAGCAGCTCGGGACAGGGTAGTGAAAAACTGTTTTTT. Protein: CASSSGQGSEKLFF.

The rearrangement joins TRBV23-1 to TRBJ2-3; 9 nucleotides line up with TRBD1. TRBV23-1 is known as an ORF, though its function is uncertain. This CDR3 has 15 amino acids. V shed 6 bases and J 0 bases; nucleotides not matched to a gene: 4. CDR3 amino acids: CASRPGTGSTDTQYF. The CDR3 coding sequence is TGCGCCAGCAGGCCCGGGACAGGGAGCACAGATACGCAGTATTTT.

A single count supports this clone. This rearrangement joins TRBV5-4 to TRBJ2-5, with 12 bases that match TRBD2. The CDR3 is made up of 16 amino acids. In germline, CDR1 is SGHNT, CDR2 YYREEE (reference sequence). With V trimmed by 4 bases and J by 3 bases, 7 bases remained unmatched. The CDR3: CASSRQTSGGEETQYF. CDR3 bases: TGTGCCAGCAGCCGACAGACTAGCGGGGGTGAAGAGACCCAGTACTTC.

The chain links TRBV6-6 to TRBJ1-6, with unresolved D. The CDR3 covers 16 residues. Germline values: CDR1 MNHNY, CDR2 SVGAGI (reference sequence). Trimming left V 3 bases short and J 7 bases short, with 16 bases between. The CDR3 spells CASSYFSRPLNSPLHF. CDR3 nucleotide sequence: TGTGCCAGCAGTTATTTCAGCAGGCCTCTAAATTCACCCCTCCACTTT.

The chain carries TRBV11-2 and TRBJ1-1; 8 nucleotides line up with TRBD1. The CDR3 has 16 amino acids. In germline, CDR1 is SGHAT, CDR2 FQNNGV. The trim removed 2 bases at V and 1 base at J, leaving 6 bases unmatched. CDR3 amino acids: CASSLPWTGKNTEAFF. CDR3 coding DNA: TGTGCCAGCAGCTTACCGTGGACAGGGAAGAACACTGAAGCTTTCTTT.

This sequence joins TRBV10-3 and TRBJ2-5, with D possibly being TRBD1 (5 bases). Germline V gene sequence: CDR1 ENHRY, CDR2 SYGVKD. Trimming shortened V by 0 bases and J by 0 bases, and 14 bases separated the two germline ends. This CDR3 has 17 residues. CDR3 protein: CAISESISQDNQETQYF. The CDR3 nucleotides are TGTGCCATCAGTGAGTCGATTTCCCAGGACAACCAAGAGACCCAGTACTTC.

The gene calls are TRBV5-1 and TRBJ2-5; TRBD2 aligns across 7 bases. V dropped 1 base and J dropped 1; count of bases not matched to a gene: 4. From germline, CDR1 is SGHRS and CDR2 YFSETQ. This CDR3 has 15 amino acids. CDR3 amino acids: CASSLSGARQETQYF. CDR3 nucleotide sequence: TGCGCCAGCAGCTTGAGCGGGGCCCGCCAAGAGACCCAGTACTTC. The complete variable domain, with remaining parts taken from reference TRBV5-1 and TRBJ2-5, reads KAGVTQTPRYLIKTRGQQVTLSCSPISGHRSVSWYQQTPGQGLQFLFEYFSETQRNKGNFPGRFSGRQFSNSRSEMNVSTLELGDSALYLCASSLSGARQETQYFGPGTRLLVL.

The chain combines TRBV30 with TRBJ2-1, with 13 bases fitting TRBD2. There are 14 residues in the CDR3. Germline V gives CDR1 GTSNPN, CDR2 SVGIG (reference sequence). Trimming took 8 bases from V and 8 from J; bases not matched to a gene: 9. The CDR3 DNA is TGTGCCGGCCGACTAGCGGGGGGCTGGGATGAGCAGTTCTTC. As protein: CAGRLAGGWDEQFF.

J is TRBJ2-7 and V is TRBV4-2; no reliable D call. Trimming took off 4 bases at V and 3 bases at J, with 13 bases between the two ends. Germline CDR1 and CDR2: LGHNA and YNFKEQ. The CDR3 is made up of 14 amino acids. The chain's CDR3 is CASSRPGQNYEQYF. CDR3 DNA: TGTGCCAGCAGCCGGCCTGGGCAGAACTACGAGCAGTACTTC.

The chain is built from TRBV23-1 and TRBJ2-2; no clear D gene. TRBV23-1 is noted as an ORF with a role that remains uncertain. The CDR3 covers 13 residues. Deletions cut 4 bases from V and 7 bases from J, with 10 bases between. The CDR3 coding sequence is TGCGCCAGCAGTCTCGACGCGTACGGGGAGCTGTTTTTT. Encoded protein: CASSLDAYGELFF.

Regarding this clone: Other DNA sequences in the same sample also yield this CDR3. The CDR3 region has the DNA TGCGCCAGCAGCCAAGATCTAGCGGGGGGCACAGATACGCAGTATTTT. Protein sequence: CASSQDLAGGTDTQYF. The chain joins TRBV4-3 to TRBJ2-3; 10 nucleotides align to TRBD2. The V gene's germline CDR1 is LGHNA and CDR2 YSLEER. V lost 0 bases, J lost 1 base, and 1 base stayed unmatched. This CDR3 has 16 residues.

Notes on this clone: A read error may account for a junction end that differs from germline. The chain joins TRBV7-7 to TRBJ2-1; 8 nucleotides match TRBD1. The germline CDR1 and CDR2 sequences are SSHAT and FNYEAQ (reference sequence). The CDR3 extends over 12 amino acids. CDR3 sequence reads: CASSPSGGEQFF. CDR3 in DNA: TGTGCTAGCAGCCCCTCAGGGGGCGAGCAGTTCTTC.

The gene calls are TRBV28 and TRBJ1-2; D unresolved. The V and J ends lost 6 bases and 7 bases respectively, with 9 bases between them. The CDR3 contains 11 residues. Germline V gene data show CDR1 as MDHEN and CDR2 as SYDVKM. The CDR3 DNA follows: TGTGCCAGCAGGCGGGTCTCTGGCTACACCTTC. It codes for CASRRVSGYTF.

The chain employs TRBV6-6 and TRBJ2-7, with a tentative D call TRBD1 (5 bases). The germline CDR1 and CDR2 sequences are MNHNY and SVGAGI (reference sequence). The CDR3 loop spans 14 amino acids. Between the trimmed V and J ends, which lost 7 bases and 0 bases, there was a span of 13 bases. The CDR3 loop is CASTHLRGSYEQYF. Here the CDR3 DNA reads TGTGCCAGCACCCATCTAAGGGGCTCCTACGAGCAGTACTTC.

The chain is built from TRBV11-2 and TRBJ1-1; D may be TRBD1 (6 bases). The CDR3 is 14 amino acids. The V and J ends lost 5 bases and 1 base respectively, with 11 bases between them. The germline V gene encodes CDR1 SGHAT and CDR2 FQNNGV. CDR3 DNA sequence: TGTGCCAGCAGCCGGACAGATGGGAACACTGAAGCTTTCTTT. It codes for CASSRTDGNTEAFF.

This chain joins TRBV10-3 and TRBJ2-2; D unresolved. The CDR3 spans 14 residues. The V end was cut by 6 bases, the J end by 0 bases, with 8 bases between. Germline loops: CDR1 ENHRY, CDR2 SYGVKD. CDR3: CAIRLGSNTGELFF. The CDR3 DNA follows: TGTGCCATCAGGCTGGGGTCGAACACCGGGGAGCTGTTTTTT.

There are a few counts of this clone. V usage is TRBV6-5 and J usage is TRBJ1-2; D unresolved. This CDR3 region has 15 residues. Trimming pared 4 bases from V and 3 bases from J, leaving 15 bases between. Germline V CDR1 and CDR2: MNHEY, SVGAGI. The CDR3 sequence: CASSSWSGDYYGYTF. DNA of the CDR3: TGTGCCAGCAGTTCCTGGTCAGGTGATTACTATGGCTACACCTTC.

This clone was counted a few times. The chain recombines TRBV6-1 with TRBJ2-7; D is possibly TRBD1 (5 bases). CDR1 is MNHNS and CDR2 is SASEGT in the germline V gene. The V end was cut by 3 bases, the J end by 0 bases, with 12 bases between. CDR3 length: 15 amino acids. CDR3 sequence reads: CASSEPRQRSYEQYF. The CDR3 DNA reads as TGTGCCAGCAGTGAGCCGAGACAGCGCTCCTACGAGCAGTACTTC.

The CDR3 nucleotides read TGTGCCAGCAGCATCCGGGACGCCGGAGAGCAGTACTTC. Protein product: CASSIRDAGEQYF. The V call is TRBV11-2, the J call TRBJ2-7; D may match TRBD1 or TRBD2 (5 bases each). The CDR3 consists of 13 residues. The V end lost 5 bases, the J end lost 7 bases, and 15 bases lay between the germline ends. Germline V gene sequence: CDR1 SGHAT, CDR2 FQNNGV.

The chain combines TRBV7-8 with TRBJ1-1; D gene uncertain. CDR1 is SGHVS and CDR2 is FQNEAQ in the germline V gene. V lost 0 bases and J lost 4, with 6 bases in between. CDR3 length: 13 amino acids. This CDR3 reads CASSLAKGTEAFF. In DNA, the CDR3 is TGTGCCAGCAGCTTAGCGAAGGGCACTGAAGCTTTCTTT. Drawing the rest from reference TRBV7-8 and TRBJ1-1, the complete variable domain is GAGVSQSPRYKVAKRGQDVALRCDPISGHVSLFWYQQALGQGPEFLTYFQNEAQLDKSGLPSDRFFAERPEGSVSTLKIQRTQQEDSAVYLCASSLAKGTEAFFGQGTRLTVV.